A selection of T cell receptor beta chains follows, all from one sample in a study of blood T cells in healthy people across ages. TCRdb recomputed calls from the 5' RACE reads with MiXCR, one row per CDR3 protein. The sample consists of under 1 million distinct CDR3 sequences, approximately 48% of them appearing once. What was sequenced was blood. These TCRs come from a man aged 55-75 years in good health. CDR3s include the opening cysteine and the closing phenylalanine or tryptophan. Each record gives: V gene, J gene, D gene, clone size, CDR3 DNA, CDR3 protein. The D gene is left open where the match is weak. Some rows have no size entry. The others give once, few or many, or a class for an expanded clone.

>TRBV6-1|TRBJ1-3|TRBD1|few
TGTGCCAGCAAGCAGGGGGCTGGAAACACCATATATTTT
CASKQGAGNTIYF
>TRBV4-3|TRBJ2-7|-|-
TGCGCCAGCAGCCAAGGAGTTAGGGGTTACGAGCAGTACTTC
CASSQGVRGYEQYF
>TRBV6-2/TRBV6-3|TRBJ2-1|TRBD2|-
TGTGCCAGCAGCACTGGACTAGCGGGGGTCAATGAGCAGTTCTTC
CASSTGLAGVNEQFF
>TRBV28|TRBJ2-1|-|few
TGTGCCAGCAGTTTATTCTTCAATGAGCAGTTCTTC
CASSLFFNEQFF
>TRBV7-8|TRBJ2-3|-|-
TGTGCCAGCAGCCCGAAGGTGGGGGCGCTCGTTTTTACAGATACGCAGTATTTT
CASSPKVGALVFTDTQYF
>TRBV7-6|TRBJ2-1|TRBD2|few
TGTGCCAGCAGCTTACAAAACGGGGGGGCATTCGATGAGCAGTTCTTC
CASSLQNGGAFDEQFF
>TRBV27|TRBJ2-1|TRBD1|-
TGTGCCAGCAGTTTCCGGGACAGGCGTGTATATGAGCAGTTCTTC
CASSFRDRRVYEQFF
>TRBV10-3|TRBJ2-3|-|many
TGTGCCATCAGACGTGGACGCACAGATACGCAGTATTTT
CAIRRGRTDTQYF
>TRBV19|TRBJ2-7|-|-
TGTGCCAGTAGTTCCCGGCGGGACGGAACCTACGAGCAGTACTTC
CASSSRRDGTYEQYF
>TRBV28|TRBJ1-2|-|-
TGTGCCAGCAGTTTTGCAGATGGCTACACCTTC
CASSFADGYTF
>TRBV10-3|TRBJ1-1|-|-
TGTGCCATCAGCGAGAGGGGTGGCACTGAAGCTTTCTTT
CAISERGGTEAFF
>TRBV7-2|TRBJ2-5|-|-
TGTGCCAGCAGCGCGGACAGACAAGAGACCCAGTACTTC
CASSADRQETQYF
>TRBV27|TRBJ1-4|-|few
TGTGCCAGCAGACCTTACACAGGGTTGGAACTGTTTTTT
CASRPYTGLELFF
>TRBV20-1|TRBJ1-5|TRBD1|-
TGCAGTGCTATCCAGGACAGGTTCAATCAGCCCCAGCATTTT
CSAIQDRFNQPQHF
>TRBV5-1|TRBJ2-7|TRBD1|-
TGCGCCAGCAGCTTGGCCACAGGGGGCGGCTATGGCTACACCTGTGGCCAAGGAGAGCAGTACTTC
CASSLATGGGYGYTCGQGEQYF
>TRBV29-1|TRBJ1-4|-|-
TGCAGCGTTGTGTTACGGGGATCTTCAATCACAGCAACTAATGAAAAACTGTTTTTT
CSVVLRGSSITATNEKLFF
>TRBV4-1|TRBJ2-2|-|once
TGCGCCAGCAGCCAACAATTGAGCGGGGAGCTGTTTTTT
CASSQQLSGELFF
>TRBV6-1|TRBJ2-7|-|once
TGTGCCAGCAGTCCCTCGGTACAGTACTTC
CASSPSVQYF
>TRBV18|TRBJ2-7|TRBD2|-
TGTGCCAGCTCACCTTCAGTAGCGGGGGCCTACGAGCAGTACTTC
CASSPSVAGAYEQYF
>TRBV15|TRBJ2-5|-|many
TGTGCCACCAGCAAACTGACCACGGGACTGCGGTCCCAAGAGACCCAGTACTTC
CATSKLTTGLRSQETQYF
>TRBV11-2|TRBJ2-7|-|-
TGTGCCAGCAGCTCGCTCAAGATCAGGGTGTCCGTCTACGAGCAGTACTTC
CASSSLKIRVSVYEQYF
>TRBV9|TRBJ1-2|-|-
TGTGCCAGCAGCGTAGGCACCGGGGGAGCTAACTATGGCTACACCTTC
CASSVGTGGANYGYTF
>TRBV7-3|TRBJ2-6|-|-
TGTGCCAGCAGCCCGGATTCGGGGACTGGGGCCAACGTCCTGACTTTC
CASSPDSGTGANVLTF
>TRBV20-1|TRBJ2-7|-|-
TGCAGTGCTCCCACAGGGAGGGGGTACGAGCAGTACTTC
CSAPTGRGYEQYF